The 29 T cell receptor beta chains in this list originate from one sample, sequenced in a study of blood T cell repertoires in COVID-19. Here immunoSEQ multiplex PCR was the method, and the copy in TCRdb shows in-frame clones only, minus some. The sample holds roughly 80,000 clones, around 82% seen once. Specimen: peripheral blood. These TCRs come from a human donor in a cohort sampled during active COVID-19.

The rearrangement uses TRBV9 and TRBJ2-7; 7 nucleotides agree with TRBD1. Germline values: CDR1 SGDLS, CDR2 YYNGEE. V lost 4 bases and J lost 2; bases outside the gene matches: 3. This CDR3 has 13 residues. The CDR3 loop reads CASSSQGAYEQYF. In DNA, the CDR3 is TGTGCCAGCAGCTCCCAGGGGGCCTACGAGCAGTACTTC. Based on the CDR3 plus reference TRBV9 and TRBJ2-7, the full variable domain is DSGVTQTPKHLITATGQRVTLRCSPRSGDLSVYWYQQSLDQGLQFLIQYYNGEERAKGNILERFSAQQFPDLHSELNLSSLELGDSALYFCASSSQGAYEQYFGPGTRLTVT.

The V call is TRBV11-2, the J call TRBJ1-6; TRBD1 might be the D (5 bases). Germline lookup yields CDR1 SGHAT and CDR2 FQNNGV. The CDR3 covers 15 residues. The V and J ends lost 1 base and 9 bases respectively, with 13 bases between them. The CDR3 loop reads CASSLVPLRGSPLHF. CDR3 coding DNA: TGTGCCAGCAGCTTAGTCCCCCTAAGGGGTTCACCCCTCCACTTT.

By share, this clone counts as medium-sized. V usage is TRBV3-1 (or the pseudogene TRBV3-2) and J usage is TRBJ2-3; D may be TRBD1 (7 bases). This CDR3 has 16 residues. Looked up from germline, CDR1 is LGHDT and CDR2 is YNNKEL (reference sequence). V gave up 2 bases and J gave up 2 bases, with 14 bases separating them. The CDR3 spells CASSQTGGGYTDTQYF. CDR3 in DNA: TGTGCCAGCAGCCAAACAGGAGGGGGCTACACAGATACGCAGTATTTT.

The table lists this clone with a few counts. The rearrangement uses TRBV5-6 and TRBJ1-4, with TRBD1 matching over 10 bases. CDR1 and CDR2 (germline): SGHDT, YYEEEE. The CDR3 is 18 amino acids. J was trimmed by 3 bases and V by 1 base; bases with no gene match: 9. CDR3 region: CASSLRRDRGIANEKLFF. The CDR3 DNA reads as TGTGCCAGCAGCTTGCGCCGGGACAGGGGAATCGCTAATGAAAAACTGTTTTTT.

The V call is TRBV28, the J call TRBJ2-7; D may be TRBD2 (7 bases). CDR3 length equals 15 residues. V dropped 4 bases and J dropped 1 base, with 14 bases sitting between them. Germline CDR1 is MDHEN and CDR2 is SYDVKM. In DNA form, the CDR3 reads TGTGCCAGCAGTTCCGCGGGGGCCCAATCCTACGAGCAGTACTTC. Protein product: CASSSAGAQSYEQYF.

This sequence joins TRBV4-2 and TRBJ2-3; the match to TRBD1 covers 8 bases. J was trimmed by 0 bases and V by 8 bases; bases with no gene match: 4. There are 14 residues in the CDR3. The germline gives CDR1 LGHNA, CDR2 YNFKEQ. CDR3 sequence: CASSTGGSTDTQYF. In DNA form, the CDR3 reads TGTGCCAGCTCCACAGGGGGGAGCACAGATACGCAGTATTTT.

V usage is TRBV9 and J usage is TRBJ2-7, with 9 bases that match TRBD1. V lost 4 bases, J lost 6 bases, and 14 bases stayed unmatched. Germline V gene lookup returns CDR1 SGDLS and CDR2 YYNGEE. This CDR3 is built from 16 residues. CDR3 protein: CASSLSGGTGSGEQYF. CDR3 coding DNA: TGTGCCAGCAGCCTTTCAGGTGGGACAGGGAGTGGCGAGCAGTACTTC.

The CDR3 loop reads CASSSDREPGRTSYF. The CDR3 bases are TGTGCCAGCAGTTCTGACAGGGAGCCGGGGCGGACGAGTTATTTT. The chain uses TRBV28 and TRBJ2-3; TRBD1 matches at 7 bases. The CDR3 extends over 15 amino acids. Trimming cost V 4 bases and J 15 bases; bases outside gene matches: 19. From germline, CDR1 is MDHEN and CDR2 SYDVKM.

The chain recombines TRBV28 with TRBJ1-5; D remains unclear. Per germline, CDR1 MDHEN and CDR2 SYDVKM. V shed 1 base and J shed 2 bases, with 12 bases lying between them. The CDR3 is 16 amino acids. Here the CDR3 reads CASSLLFGQGNQPQHF. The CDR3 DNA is TGTGCCAGCAGTTTATTGTTTGGGCAAGGCAATCAGCCCCAGCATTTT.

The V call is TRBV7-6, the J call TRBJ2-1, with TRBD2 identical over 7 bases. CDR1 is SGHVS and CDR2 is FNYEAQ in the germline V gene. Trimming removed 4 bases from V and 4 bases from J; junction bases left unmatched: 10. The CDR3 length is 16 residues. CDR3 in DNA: TGTGCCAGCAGCTCGACCCGGGGGGAGGGGTACAATGAGCAGTTCTTC. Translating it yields CASSSTRGEGYNEQFF.

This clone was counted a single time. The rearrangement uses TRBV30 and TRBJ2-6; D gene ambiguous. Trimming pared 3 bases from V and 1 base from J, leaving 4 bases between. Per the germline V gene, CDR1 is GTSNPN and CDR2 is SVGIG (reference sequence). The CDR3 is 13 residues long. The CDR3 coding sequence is TGTGCCTGGAGCCGGTCTGGGGCCAACGTCCTGACTTTC. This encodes CAWSRSGANVLTF.

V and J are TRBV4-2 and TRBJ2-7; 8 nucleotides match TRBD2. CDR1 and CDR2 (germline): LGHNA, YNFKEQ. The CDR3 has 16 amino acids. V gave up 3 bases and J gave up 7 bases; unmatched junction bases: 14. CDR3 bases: TGTGCCAGCAGCCAGGACCTCCGGGGGGGTGGCCGTGAGCAGTACTTC. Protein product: CASSQDLRGGGREQYF.

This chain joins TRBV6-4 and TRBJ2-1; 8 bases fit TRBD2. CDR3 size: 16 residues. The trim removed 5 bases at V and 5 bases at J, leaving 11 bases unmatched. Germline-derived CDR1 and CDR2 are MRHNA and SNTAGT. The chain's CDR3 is CASSNRAGALNNEQFF. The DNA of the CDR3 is TGTGCCAGCAGTAATCGAGCGGGGGCCCTCAACAATGAGCAGTTCTTC.

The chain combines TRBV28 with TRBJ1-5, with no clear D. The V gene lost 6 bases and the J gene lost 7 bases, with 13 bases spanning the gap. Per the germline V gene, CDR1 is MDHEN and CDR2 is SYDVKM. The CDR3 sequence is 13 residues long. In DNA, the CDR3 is TGTGCCAGCAGGGGCGCGGGAAGACAGCCCCAGCATTTT. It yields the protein CASRGAGRQPQHF.

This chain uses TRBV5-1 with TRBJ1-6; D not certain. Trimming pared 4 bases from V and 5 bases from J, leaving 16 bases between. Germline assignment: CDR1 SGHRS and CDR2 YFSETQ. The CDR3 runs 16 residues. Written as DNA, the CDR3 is TGCGCCAGCAGCCTCCAGACAACCCCCGATAATTCACCCCTCCACTTT. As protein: CASSLQTTPDNSPLHF.

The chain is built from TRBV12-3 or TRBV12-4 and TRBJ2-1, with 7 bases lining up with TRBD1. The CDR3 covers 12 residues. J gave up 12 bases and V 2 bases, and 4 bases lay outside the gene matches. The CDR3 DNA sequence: TGTGCCAGCAGTTTACGACAGGGCGGGCAGTTCTTC. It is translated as CASSLRQGGQFF.

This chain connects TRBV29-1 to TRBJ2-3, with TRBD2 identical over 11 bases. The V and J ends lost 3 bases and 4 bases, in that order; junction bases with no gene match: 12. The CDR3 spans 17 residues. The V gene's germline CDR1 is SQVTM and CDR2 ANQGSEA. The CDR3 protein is CSVDLAGGPPWADTQYF. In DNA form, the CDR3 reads TGCAGCGTTGACCTAGCGGGGGGACCTCCCTGGGCAGATACGCAGTATTTT.

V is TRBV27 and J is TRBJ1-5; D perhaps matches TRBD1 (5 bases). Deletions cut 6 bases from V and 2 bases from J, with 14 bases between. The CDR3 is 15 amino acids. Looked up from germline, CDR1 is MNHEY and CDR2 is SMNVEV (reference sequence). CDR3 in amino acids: CASSNSGGGNQPQHF. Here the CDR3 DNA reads TGTGCCAGCAGCAACAGTGGGGGGGGCAATCAGCCCCAGCATTTT.

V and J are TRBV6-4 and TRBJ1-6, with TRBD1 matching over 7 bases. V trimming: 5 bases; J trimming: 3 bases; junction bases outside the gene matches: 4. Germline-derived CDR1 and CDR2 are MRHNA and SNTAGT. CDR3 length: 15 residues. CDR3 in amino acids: CASSTGQYYNSPLHF. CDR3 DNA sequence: TGTGCCAGCAGTACGGGACAGTACTATAATTCACCCCTCCACTTT.

CDR3 sequence (DNA): TGTGCCAGCAGTGACGGACACCGAAATCAGCCCCAGCATTTT. It translates to CASSDGHRNQPQHF. The chain uses TRBV6-1 and TRBJ1-5; maybe TRBD1 (5 bases). V was pared by 3 bases and J by 4 bases, with 10 bases between. The CDR3 loop spans 14 amino acids. Looked up from germline, CDR1 is MNHNS and CDR2 is SASEGT.

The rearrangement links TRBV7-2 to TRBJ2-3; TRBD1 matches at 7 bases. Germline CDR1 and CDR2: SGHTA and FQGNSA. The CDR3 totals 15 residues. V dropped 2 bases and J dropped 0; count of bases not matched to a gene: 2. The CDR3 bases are TGTGCCAGCAGCTTACAAGGGGGCAGCACAGATACGCAGTATTTT. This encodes CASSLQGGSTDTQYF.

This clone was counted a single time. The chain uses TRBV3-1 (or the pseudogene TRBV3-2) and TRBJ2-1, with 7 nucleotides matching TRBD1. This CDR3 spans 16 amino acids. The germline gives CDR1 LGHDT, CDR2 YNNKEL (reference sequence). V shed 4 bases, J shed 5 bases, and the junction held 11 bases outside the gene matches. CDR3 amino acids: CASSLTHHRGNNEQFF. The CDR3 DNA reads TGTGCCAGCAGCCTCACTCACCACAGGGGCAACAATGAGCAGTTCTTC.

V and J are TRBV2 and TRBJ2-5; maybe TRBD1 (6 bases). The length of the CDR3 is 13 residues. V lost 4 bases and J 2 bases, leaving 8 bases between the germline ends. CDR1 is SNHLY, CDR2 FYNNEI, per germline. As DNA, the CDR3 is TGTGCCAGCAGTGGGGACACTCAAGAGACCCAGTACTTC. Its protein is CASSGDTQETQYF.

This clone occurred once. CDR3 nucleotides: TGCGCCAGCAGCGGACAGGGGAAGTTCCACGAGCAGTACTTC. Encoded protein: CASSGQGKFHEQYF. V usage is TRBV5-1 and J usage is TRBJ2-7; 9 bases agree with TRBD1. CDR1 is SGHRS and CDR2 is YFSETQ in the germline V gene. The CDR3 covers 14 residues. Trimming removed 4 bases from V and 5 bases from J; junction bases left unmatched: 7.

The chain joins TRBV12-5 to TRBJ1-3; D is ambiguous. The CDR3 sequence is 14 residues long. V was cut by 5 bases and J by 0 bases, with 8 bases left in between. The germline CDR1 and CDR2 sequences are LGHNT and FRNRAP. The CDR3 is CASGPGNSGNTIYF. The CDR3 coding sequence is TGTGCTAGTGGTCCAGGCAACTCTGGAAACACCATATATTTT.

The CDR3 DNA is TGCGCCAGCAGCCAAGATGGCTGGGGGGAACAGCCCCAGCATTTT. It is translated as CASSQDGWGEQPQHF. This rearrangement joins TRBV4-1 to TRBJ1-5; maybe TRBD1 (5 bases). This CDR3 spans 15 amino acids. Trimming removed 0 bases at V and 7 bases at J, with 13 bases between. Looked up from germline, CDR1 is MGHRA and CDR2 is YSYEKL.

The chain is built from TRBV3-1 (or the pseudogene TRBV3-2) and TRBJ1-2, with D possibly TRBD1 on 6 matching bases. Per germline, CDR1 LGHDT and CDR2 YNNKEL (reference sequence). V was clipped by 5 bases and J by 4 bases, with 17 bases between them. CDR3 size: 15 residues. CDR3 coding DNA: TGTGCCAGCAGCGCCCTTCCAGGGGTTGGCTATGGCTACACCTTC. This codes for CASSALPGVGYGYTF.

This CDR3 reads CASSPRQQGGSPLHF. DNA of the CDR3: TGTGCCAGCAGCCCCCGCCAGCAGGGCGGATCACCCCTCCACTTT. The chain joins TRBV16 to TRBJ1-6, with a tentative D call TRBD1 (5 bases). Germline V gene data show CDR1 as KGHSY and CDR2 as FQNENV. The V and J ends lost 4 bases and 10 bases respectively, with 17 bases between them. This CDR3 comprises 15 residues.

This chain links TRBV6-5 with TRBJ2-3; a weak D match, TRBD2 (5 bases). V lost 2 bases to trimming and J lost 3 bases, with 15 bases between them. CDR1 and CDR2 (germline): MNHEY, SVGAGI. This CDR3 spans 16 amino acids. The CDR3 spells CASSYGEGYNTDTQYF. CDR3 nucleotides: TGTGCCAGCAGTTACGGTGAGGGCTATAATACAGATACGCAGTATTTT.